The entry below describes one T cell receptor beta chain. The CDR3 length is 14 residues. Germline V gene data show CDR1 as MNHEY and CDR2 as SVGAGI. Between the trimmed V and J ends, which lost 10 bases and 1 base, there was a span of 16 bases. This entry comes from a study of blood T cell repertoires in COVID-19. Turning to the study itself: COVID-19 samples from acute and convalescent phases originated in the United States, Italy and Spain. The analysed material was cDNA or gDNA that came from T cells, B-cell-depleted T cells, or PBMCs.

Per the authors' pipeline: Amplifying reference gene primers gave estimates of nucleated cell counts. TCRdb keeps only in-frame clones here, not all; method: immunoSEQ multiplex PCR. That table supplies the V and J calls and clone size; D and trimming were determined from the DNA. The sample has some 200,000 clones, more than 75% seen once. This chain joins TRBV6-5 and TRBJ1-1; D is unclear. This clonotype originated in a man in his fifties with acute or convalescent COVID-19. Sequenced input: peripheral blood. The CDR3 reads CATNFGSSNTEAFF. In DNA, the CDR3 is TGTGCCACCAACTTCGGGTCTTCGAACACTGAAGCTTTCTTT.